This is a list of T cell receptor beta chains from one sample in a study of PD-1 blockade in classical Hodgkin lymphoma. Assay used: immunoSEQ multiplex PCR; TCRdb lists only in-frame clones, some missing. The sample carries 2,500 to 3,000 clones, about 70% recorded once. The specimen was CD8+ T cells from blood, collected before the fourth cycle of nivolumab. These receptor sequences come from a human donor with classical Hodgkin lymphoma. The CDR3 runs from the conserved cysteine through the conserved F or W. The D gene is left open where the match is weak. Clone size is shown for a subset of rows, as once, few, many or a class of expanded clone.

CDR3 protein: CASCYVTEAFF; CDR3 DNA: TGTGCCAGCTGTTACGTCACTGAAGCTTTCTTT; CDR3 length: 11; J gene: TRBJ1-1; D gene: -; clone size: -; V gene: TRBV6-5
CDR3 protein: CASSLDASGSSYNEQFF; CDR3 DNA: TGCGCCAGCAGCTTGGATGCTAGCGGGAGCTCCTACAATGAGCAGTTCTTC; CDR3 length: 17; J gene: TRBJ2-1; D gene: TRBD2; clone size: -; V gene: TRBV5-1
CDR3 protein: CASSFRNEQFF; CDR3 DNA: TGTGCCAGCAGCTTTCGGAATGAGCAGTTCTTC; CDR3 length: 11; J gene: TRBJ2-1; D gene: -; clone size: few; V gene: TRBV7-8
CDR3 protein: CASSFYDREILETQYF; CDR3 DNA: TGTGCCAGCAGCTTCTACGACAGGGAGATCTTGGAGACCCAGTACTTC; CDR3 length: 16; J gene: TRBJ2-5; D gene: TRBD1; clone size: once; V gene: TRBV11-1
CDR3 protein: CASSSDGGSYEQYF; CDR3 DNA: TGTGCCAGCAGCTCCGACGGGGGCTCCTACGAGCAGTACTTC; CDR3 length: 14; J gene: TRBJ2-7; D gene: -; clone size: once; V gene: TRBV7-3
CDR3 protein: CASSPSGGTTDTQYF; CDR3 DNA: TGTGCCAGCAGCCCGAGCGGGGGGACCACAGATACGCAGTATTTT; CDR3 length: 15; J gene: TRBJ2-3; D gene: TRBD2; clone size: -; V gene: TRBV7-9
CDR3 protein: CASSVRGRQSNQPQHF; CDR3 DNA: TGTGCCAGCAGCGTAAGGGGTAGGCAAAGCAATCAGCCCCAGCATTTT; CDR3 length: 16; J gene: TRBJ1-5; D gene: -; clone size: -; V gene: TRBV5-8
CDR3 protein: CASSWDRDSSPLHF; CDR3 DNA: TGTGCCAGCAGTTGGGACAGGGATAGTTCACCCCTCCACTTT; CDR3 length: 14; J gene: TRBJ1-6; D gene: TRBD1; clone size: few; V gene: TRBV25-1
CDR3 protein: CASSRRTGSNPEAFF; CDR3 DNA: TGTGCCAGTAGTAGAAGGACAGGGTCAAATCCTGAAGCTTTCTTT; CDR3 length: 15; J gene: TRBJ1-1; D gene: TRBD1; clone size: -; V gene: TRBV19
CDR3 protein: CASSLWQNYGYTF; CDR3 DNA: TGTGCCAGCAGCTTGTGGCAGAACTATGGCTACACCTTC; CDR3 length: 13; J gene: TRBJ1-2; D gene: -; clone size: -; V gene: TRBV4-2
CDR3 protein: CASRPSDRDDEAFF; CDR3 DNA: TGCGCCAGCAGACCTTCGGACAGGGACGATGAAGCTTTCTTT; CDR3 length: 14; J gene: TRBJ1-1; D gene: TRBD1; clone size: -; V gene: TRBV4-1
CDR3 protein: CASSFRGVGANVLTF; CDR3 DNA: TGTGCCAGCAGTTTTAGGGGGGTCGGGGCCAACGTCCTGACTTTC; CDR3 length: 15; J gene: TRBJ2-6; D gene: -; clone size: -; V gene: TRBV28
CDR3 protein: CAISDGLSYEQYF; CDR3 DNA: TGTGCCATCAGTGACGGACTGTCCTACGAGCAGTACTTC; CDR3 length: 13; J gene: TRBJ2-7; D gene: -; clone size: -; V gene: TRBV10-3
CDR3 protein: CASSVGGEADTQYF; CDR3 DNA: TGTGCCAGCAGCGTAGGAGGGGAGGCAGATACGCAGTATTTT; CDR3 length: 14; J gene: TRBJ2-3; D gene: -; clone size: -; V gene: TRBV9
CDR3 protein: CASSLGGSYNEQFF; CDR3 DNA: TGTGCCAGCAGCTTAGGGGGCTCCTACAATGAGCAGTTCTTC; CDR3 length: 14; J gene: TRBJ2-1; D gene: -; clone size: -; V gene: TRBV7-3
CDR3 protein: CASIWRAEAFF; CDR3 DNA: TGTGCCAGTATTTGGCGGGCTGAAGCTTTCTTT; CDR3 length: 11; J gene: TRBJ1-1; D gene: -; clone size: -; V gene: TRBV19
CDR3 protein: CASSQEGVAGGPVSDTQYF; CDR3 DNA: TGCGCCAGCAGCCAAGAAGGGGTAGCGGGGGGGCCGGTGTCAGATACGCAGTATTTT; CDR3 length: 19; J gene: TRBJ2-3; D gene: TRBD2; clone size: medium-sized; V gene: TRBV4-3
CDR3 protein: CASSQLYSSYEQYF; CDR3 DNA: TGCGCCAGCAGCCAACTTTACAGCTCCTACGAGCAGTACTTC; CDR3 length: 14; J gene: TRBJ2-7; D gene: -; clone size: -; V gene: TRBV4-3
CDR3 protein: CASSSWTLDSHSYEQYF; CDR3 DNA: TGTGCCAGCAGCTCCTGGACACTGGACTCCCACTCCTACGAGCAGTACTTC; CDR3 length: 17; J gene: TRBJ2-7; D gene: -; clone size: -; V gene: TRBV5-6
CDR3 protein: CASSGIRGTDTQYF; CDR3 DNA: TGTGCCAGCAGCGGGATCCGGGGCACAGATACGCAGTATTTT; CDR3 length: 14; J gene: TRBJ2-3; D gene: -; clone size: -; V gene: TRBV9
CDR3 protein: CASSRNKNTEAFF; CDR3 DNA: TGTGCCAGCAGCCGCAACAAGAACACTGAAGCTTTCTTT; CDR3 length: 13; J gene: TRBJ1-1; D gene: -; clone size: -; V gene: TRBV5-4
CDR3 protein: CASSLARAQYF; CDR3 DNA: TGTGCCAGCAGCTTGGCCAGGGCCCAGTATTTT; CDR3 length: 11; J gene: TRBJ2-3; D gene: -; clone size: -; V gene: TRBV5-6
CDR3 protein: CASSIDSQYYEQYF; CDR3 DNA: TGTGCCAGCAGCATCGACAGTCAATACTACGAGCAGTACTTC; CDR3 length: 14; J gene: TRBJ2-7; D gene: -; clone size: -; V gene: TRBV7-9
CDR3 protein: CTSSQGVTEAFF; CDR3 DNA: TGCACCAGCAGCCAGGGGGTTACTGAAGCTTTCTTT; CDR3 length: 12; J gene: TRBJ1-1; D gene: -; clone size: -; V gene: TRBV1
CDR3 protein: CASSLGLNTEAFF; CDR3 DNA: TGTGCCAGCAGTTTGGGGCTTAACACTGAAGCTTTCTTT; CDR3 length: 13; J gene: TRBJ1-1; D gene: -; clone size: -; V gene: TRBV28
CDR3 protein: CASSIGRAGNTIYF; CDR3 DNA: TGTGCCAGTAGTATCGGAAGGGCTGGAAACACCATATATTTT; CDR3 length: 14; J gene: TRBJ1-3; D gene: -; clone size: -; V gene: TRBV19
CDR3 protein: CASSLDRLNEKLFF; CDR3 DNA: TGTGCCAGCAGCTTGGACAGATTAAATGAAAAACTGTTTTTT; CDR3 length: 14; J gene: TRBJ1-4; D gene: -; clone size: -; V gene: TRBV5-8
CDR3 protein: CASSQDRASYNEQFF; CDR3 DNA: TGCGCCAGCAGCCAAGATAGGGCTTCCTACAATGAGCAGTTCTTC; CDR3 length: 15; J gene: TRBJ2-1; D gene: -; clone size: -; V gene: TRBV4-3
CDR3 protein: CASSLGSSSTDTQYF; CDR3 DNA: TGTGCCAGCAGCTTGGGCAGCAGCAGCACAGATACGCAGTATTTT; CDR3 length: 15; J gene: TRBJ2-3; D gene: -; clone size: -; V gene: TRBV7-3
CDR3 protein: CASRTLREGYGYTF; CDR3 DNA: TGTGCCAGCAGAACTCTCAGAGAGGGCTATGGCTACACCTTC; CDR3 length: 14; J gene: TRBJ1-2; D gene: -; clone size: -; V gene: TRBV11-3
CDR3 protein: CATRDSGSYGYTF; CDR3 DNA: TGTGCCACCAGGGACTCAGGGAGCTATGGCTACACCTTC; CDR3 length: 13; J gene: TRBJ1-2; D gene: -; clone size: -; V gene: TRBV15
CDR3 protein: CASSPPQYGYTF; CDR3 DNA: TGTGCCAGCAGCCCGCCGCAGTATGGCTACACCTTC; CDR3 length: 12; J gene: TRBJ1-2; D gene: -; clone size: once; V gene: TRBV7-9
CDR3 protein: CASSVDLGGSYNEQFF; CDR3 DNA: TGTGCCAGCAGCGTAGATTTGGGGGGTTCCTACAATGAGCAGTTCTTC; CDR3 length: 16; J gene: TRBJ2-1; D gene: -; clone size: -; V gene: TRBV9
CDR3 protein: CASGLTANTEAFF; CDR3 DNA: TGTGCTAGTGGGTTGACAGCGAACACTGAAGCTTTCTTT; CDR3 length: 13; J gene: TRBJ1-1; D gene: -; clone size: few; V gene: TRBV12-5
CDR3 protein: CSVEEADRGDIQYF; CDR3 DNA: TGCAGCGTTGAAGAAGCCGACAGGGGGGACATTCAGTACTTC; CDR3 length: 14; J gene: TRBJ2-4; D gene: TRBD1; clone size: -; V gene: TRBV29-1
CDR3 protein: CAVVSVGNEKLFF; CDR3 DNA: TGTGCAGTAGTATCCGTTGGAAATGAAAAACTGTTTTTT; CDR3 length: 13; J gene: TRBJ1-4; D gene: -; clone size: -; V gene: TRBV19
CDR3 protein: CASSIGPGLAGVQSSYNEQFF; CDR3 DNA: TGTGCCAGTAGTATAGGCCCCGGACTAGCGGGGGTACAGAGCTCCTACAATGAGCAGTTCTTC; CDR3 length: 21; J gene: TRBJ2-1; D gene: TRBD2; clone size: -; V gene: TRBV19
CDR3 protein: CASSLALGNGYTF; CDR3 DNA: TGTGCCAGCAGCTTAGCGTTGGGAAATGGCTACACCTTC; CDR3 length: 13; J gene: TRBJ1-2; D gene: -; clone size: -; V gene: TRBV11-1
CDR3 protein: CASSQGYGNNQPQHF; CDR3 DNA: TGCGCCAGCAGCCAAGGGTACGGTAACAATCAGCCCCAGCATTTT; CDR3 length: 15; J gene: TRBJ1-5; D gene: -; clone size: few; V gene: TRBV4-3
CDR3 protein: CASSPSTGELFF; CDR3 DNA: TGTGCCAGCAGCCCATCTACCGGGGAGCTGTTTTTT; CDR3 length: 12; J gene: TRBJ2-2; D gene: -; clone size: -; V gene: TRBV7-2
CDR3 protein: CASSLGGTEQYF; CDR3 DNA: TGTGCCAGCAGCTTGGGGGGCACCGAGCAGTACTTC; CDR3 length: 12; J gene: TRBJ2-7; D gene: -; clone size: -; V gene: TRBV5-4
CDR3 protein: CASSESWVTTF; CDR3 DNA: TGCGCCAGCAGTGAGTCGTGGGTAACCACCTTC; CDR3 length: 11; J gene: TRBJ1-2; D gene: -; clone size: few; V gene: TRBV10-2
CDR3 protein: CASSDRGGTDEQFF; CDR3 DNA: TGTGCCAGCAGTGATCGGGGGGGCACCGATGAGCAGTTCTTC; CDR3 length: 14; J gene: TRBJ2-1; D gene: TRBD2; clone size: -; V gene: TRBV2
CDR3 protein: CAISDGGGGNYGYTF; CDR3 DNA: TGTGCCATCAGTGACGGGGGCGGTGGGAACTATGGCTACACCTTC; CDR3 length: 15; J gene: TRBJ1-2; D gene: -; clone size: -; V gene: TRBV10-3
CDR3 protein: CASSSWTLYTGELFF; CDR3 DNA: TGTGCCAGCAGTTCGTGGACGCTTTACACCGGGGAGCTGTTTTTT; CDR3 length: 15; J gene: TRBJ2-2; D gene: -; clone size: -; V gene: TRBV28
CDR3 protein: CASSLIAGGHYEQYF; CDR3 DNA: TGTGCCAGCAGCTTGATAGCGGGGGGCCACTACGAGCAGTACTTC; CDR3 length: 15; J gene: TRBJ2-7; D gene: TRBD2; clone size: once; V gene: TRBV5-5